The 14 T cell receptor beta chains presented below share a single source sample, sequenced in a study of blood T cell repertoires in COVID-19. Sequencing used immunoSEQ multiplex PCR; TCRdb keeps in-frame clones, though not all of them. The profile covers some 180,000 clones, with about 80% appearing a single time and approximately 15% taken by the ten largest. Sequencing input: PBMCs or T cells enriched from blood (not recorded which). Receptor source: a man aged 60 to 75 who had been exposed to COVID-19.

The chain joins TRBV20-1 to TRBJ2-2, with D unclear. Trimming removed 5 bases at V and 7 bases at J, with 8 bases between. CDR1 DFQATT and CDR2 SNEGSKA come from the germline V gene (reference sequence). The CDR3 is 11 amino acids. The CDR3 is CSAESHGELFF. The CDR3 bases are TGCAGTGCTGAGAGCCACGGGGAGCTGTTTTTT.

V is TRBV5-4 and J is TRBJ2-7; D possibly corresponds to TRBD1 (5 bases). Trimming took 4 bases from V and 11 from J, leaving 19 bases between them. CDR1 and CDR2 (germline): SGHNT, YYREEE (reference sequence). The CDR3 is 13 amino acids. The CDR3: CASSDLDRGYEYF. The DNA for the CDR3 is TGTGCCAGCAGCGACCTCGACAGAGGATACGAGTACTTC.

J is TRBJ1-2 and V is TRBV27; TRBD1 aligns across 8 bases. The CDR3 sequence is 13 residues long. The trim removed 8 bases at V and 4 bases at J, leaving 6 bases unmatched. Germline V gene data show CDR1 as MNHEY and CDR2 as SMNVEV (reference sequence). CDR3 in amino acids: CASGYRGSYGYTF. CDR3 coding DNA: TGTGCCAGCGGTTACAGGGGGAGCTATGGCTACACCTTC.

The gene calls are TRBV7-6 and TRBJ2-7; TRBD1 matches 11 bases. After removal of 2 bases from V and 7 bases from J, the junction contained 10 bases not matched to a gene. Germline lookup yields CDR1 SGHVS and CDR2 FNYEAQ. CDR3 size: 16 residues. This chain's CDR3 is CASSLKTGQGAEEQYF. The CDR3 coding sequence is TGTGCCAGCAGCTTAAAAACCGGACAGGGGGCTGAAGAGCAGTACTTC.

V usage is TRBV6-5 and J usage is TRBJ2-1; 8 bases fit TRBD1. This CDR3 has 16 residues. V lost 0 bases, J lost 4 bases, and 5 bases stayed unmatched. The germline V gene has CDR1 MNHEY and CDR2 SVGAGI. CDR3 DNA sequence: TGTGCCAGCAGTTACTCGACCAGGGGGCGGTACAATGAGCAGTTCTTC. Translation gives CASSYSTRGRYNEQFF.

The chain is built from TRBV11-2 and TRBJ2-6; TRBD2 aligns across 11 bases. With 2 bases clipped from V and 4 bases from J, the junction kept 7 bases outside the gene matches. The CDR3 has 18 amino acids. CDR1 is SGHAT and CDR2 is FQNNGV in the germline V gene. The DNA of the CDR3 is TGTGCCAGCAGCTTATTAGCGGGAGGGCCAGCGGGGGCCAACGTCCTGACTTTC. Translation: CASSLLAGGPAGANVLTF.

The CDR3 sequence: CASSSQVAGGTRNEQFF. The CDR3 coding sequence is TGTGCCAGCAGCTCTCAAGTTGCGGGAGGGACCCGGAATGAGCAGTTCTTC. The chain recombines TRBV5-4 with TRBJ2-1; 9 nucleotides agree with TRBD2. The CDR3 is 17 residues long. J was trimmed by 7 bases and V by 3 bases; bases with no gene match: 14. Germline V gives CDR1 SGHNT, CDR2 YYREEE (reference sequence). The complete variable domain, with remaining parts taken from reference TRBV5-4 and TRBJ2-1, reads ETGVTQSPTHLIKTRGQQVTLRCSSQSGHNTVSWYQQALGQGPQFIFQYYREEENGRGNFPPRFSGLQFPNYSSELNVNALELDDSALYLCASSSQVAGGTRNEQFFGPGTRLTVL.

The chain has TRBV2 and TRBJ2-3, with 11 positions matching TRBD2. Germline V gene data show CDR1 as SNHLY and CDR2 as FYNNEI. This CDR3 has 16 amino acids. V shed 6 bases and J 4 bases; nucleotides not matched to a gene: 9. The CDR3 spells CASRRLAGGGPDTQYF. In DNA, the CDR3 is TGTGCCAGCAGGAGGTTAGCGGGAGGGGGCCCAGATACGCAGTATTTT.

This chain uses TRBV7-8 with TRBJ1-4; 7 nucleotides line up with TRBD1. Losses at the gene ends were 5 bases for V and 3 bases for J; bases not matched to a gene: 9. CDR3 length: 16 residues. CDR1 and CDR2 from the germline V gene are SGHVS and FQNEAQ. CDR3 amino acids: CASSVPGGRSNEKLFF. The CDR3 DNA reads TGTGCCAGCAGCGTTCCAGGGGGTCGGTCTAATGAAAAACTGTTTTTT.

The rearrangement joins TRBV30 to TRBJ1-3; the match to TRBD1 covers 7 bases. The CDR3 runs to 14 residues. The trim removed 0 bases at V and 2 bases at J, leaving 1 base unmatched. The germline CDR1 and CDR2 sequences are GTSNPN and SVGIG (reference sequence). CDR3: CAWSVDRAGNTIYF. The CDR3 nucleotides read TGTGCCTGGAGTGTAGACAGGGCTGGAAACACCATATATTTT.

This clone has only one observation. This chain links TRBV7-3 with TRBJ2-7, with TRBD1 as a possible D gene (6 bases). Germline loops: CDR1 SGHTA, CDR2 FQGTGA. V was shortened by 5 bases and J by 0 bases, with 11 bases between the two germline ends. The CDR3 is 14 residues long. CDR3 amino acids: CASSRDRNSYEQYF. The CDR3, as DNA: TGTGCCAGCAGCCGTGACAGGAACTCCTACGAGCAGTACTTC.

V usage is TRBV6-1 and J usage is TRBJ1-2, with a tentative D call TRBD1 (5 bases). The CDR3 loop spans 13 amino acids. Germline V lookup: CDR1 MNHNS, CDR2 SASEGT. The V end was cut by 2 bases, the J end by 8 bases, with 12 bases between. CDR3 loop: CASSESRWGGYTF. In DNA, the CDR3 is TGTGCCAGCAGTGAATCTCGTTGGGGCGGCTACACCTTC.

The chain uses TRBV7-2 and TRBJ2-7; TRBD1 matches at 8 bases. The ends lost 1 base at V and 3 bases at J; junction bases unmatched: 5. This CDR3 has 15 residues. Germline V gene lookup returns CDR1 SGHTA and CDR2 FQGNSA. The CDR3 is CASSLEGQVLYEQYF. The CDR3 region has the DNA TGTGCCAGCAGCTTAGAGGGACAGGTCCTCTACGAGCAGTACTTC.

V gene TRBV6-1 combines with J gene TRBJ1-2; TRBD1 might be the D (6 bases). The CDR3 runs 15 residues. Germline assignment: CDR1 MNHNS and CDR2 SASEGT. V dropped 2 bases and J dropped 4 bases, with 14 bases sitting between them. The CDR3 protein is CASSEWIRGSYGYTF. The CDR3 bases are TGTGCCAGCAGTGAATGGATCAGGGGATCCTATGGCTACACCTTC.